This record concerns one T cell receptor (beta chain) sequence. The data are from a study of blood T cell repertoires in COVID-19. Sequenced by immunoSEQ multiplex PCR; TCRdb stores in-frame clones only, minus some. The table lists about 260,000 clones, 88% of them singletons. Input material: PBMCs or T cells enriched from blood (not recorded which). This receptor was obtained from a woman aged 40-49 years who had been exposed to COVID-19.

The CDR3 is CASSAGGNTIYF. In DNA, the CDR3 is TGTGCCAGCAGTGCAGGGGGAAACACCATATATTTT. The gene calls are TRBV2 and TRBJ1-3; D perhaps matches TRBD1 (5 bases). CDR1 SNHLY and CDR2 FYNNEI come from the germline V gene. The CDR3 has 12 residues. V dropped 4 bases and J dropped 4 bases, with 5 bases sitting between them.